The 20 T cell receptor beta chains in this list originate from one sample, sequenced in a study of T cell repertoires in cytomegalovirus infection. MiXCR, run by TCRdb on the reads, gives a single entry per CDR3 protein. The table has 200,000 to 300,000 distinct CDR3 sequences, approximately 8.3% seen once; the top ten hold roughly 15%. Sample: PBMCs. The receptors come from a human donor in good health (CMV status not recorded). Some clones in this sample may be carry-over from other donors' samples.

This clonotype was recorded many times. The chain has TRBV12-3 or TRBV12-4 and TRBJ2-7; 7 bases agree with TRBD1. J gave up 5 bases and V 2 bases, and 6 bases lay outside the gene matches. The CDR3 has 14 amino acids. The CDR3 sequence: CASSLLGDRDEQYF. The CDR3 DNA sequence: TGTGCCAGCAGTTTATTGGGAGACAGGGACGAGCAGTACTTC.

Ten or more counts support this clonotype. The V gene is TRBV18, the J gene TRBJ2-1, with 8 bases identical to TRBD2. Germline trimming cut 8 bases from V and 8 bases from J; bases unmatched to any gene: 11. CDR1 is KGHSH, CDR2 LQKENI, per germline. This CDR3 contains 14 residues. CDR3: CASKKTGGPDEQFF. The CDR3, as DNA: TGTGCCAGCAAAAAAACGGGAGGGCCCGATGAGCAGTTCTTC.

The V call is TRBV2, the J call TRBJ2-5; D might be TRBD1 or TRBD2, each matching 5 bases. V lost 2 bases, J lost 6 bases, and 7 bases lay in between. Per germline, CDR1 SNHLY and CDR2 FYNNEI. CDR3 length: 12 amino acids. CDR3 sequence: CASSEWGKTQYF. The CDR3, as DNA: TGTGCCAGCAGTGAATGGGGGAAGACCCAGTACTTC.

The chain is built from TRBV30 and TRBJ1-1, with D unresolved. CDR3 length equals 12 residues. V lost 4 bases to trimming and J lost 4 bases, with 10 bases between them. CDR1 and CDR2 from the germline V gene are GTSNPN and SVGIG (reference sequence). The CDR3 protein is CAWKRQLTEAFF. Written as DNA, the CDR3 is TGTGCCTGGAAAAGGCAGCTCACTGAAGCTTTCTTT.

The sample holds many counts of this clonotype. The rearrangement joins TRBV19 to TRBJ2-3, with a weak D call TRBD2 (5 bases). This CDR3 contains 13 residues. Germline CDR1 LNHDA, CDR2 SQIVND (reference sequence). Trimming pared 10 bases from V and 15 bases from J, leaving 26 bases between. This chain's CDR3 is CATAGLLVGIPYF. The CDR3 DNA is TGTGCCACCGCCGGATTACTAGTGGGGATCCCTTATTTT.

This clonotype was counted a few times. V gene TRBV4-3 combines with J gene TRBJ1-1; TRBD1 matches at 11 bases. This CDR3 region has 15 residues. CDR1 is LGHNA and CDR2 is YSLEER in the germline V gene. V lost 0 bases and J lost 5; bases outside the gene matches: 2. The CDR3 reads CASSQEDRGQTEAFF. DNA of the CDR3: TGCGCCAGCAGCCAAGAGGACAGGGGGCAAACTGAAGCTTTCTTT.

There are many counts of this clonotype. The V and J genes are TRBV7-6 and TRBJ1-5, with D perhaps matching TRBD1 (6 bases). The length of the CDR3 is 12 residues. CDR1 is SGHVS, CDR2 FNYEAQ, per germline. Trimming pared 10 bases from V and 3 bases from J, leaving 10 bases between. CDR3 DNA: TGTGCCACCGGACAGACCAATCAGCCCCAGCATTTT. Translation gives CATGQTNQPQHF.

V and J are TRBV12-3 or TRBV12-4 and TRBJ1-5, with D uncertain. The CDR3 length is 15 residues. Trimming took off 4 bases at V and 0 bases at J, with 10 bases between the two ends. The CDR3 coding sequence is TGTGCCAGCAGTTCATTCAGAGGTAGCAATCAGCCCCAGCATTTT. Protein sequence: CASSSFRGSNQPQHF.

This clonotype was counted at least ten times. This chain links TRBV7-8 with TRBJ2-2; D perhaps matches TRBD1 (5 bases). V was cut by 1 base and J by 7 bases, with 16 bases left in between. Looked up from germline, CDR1 is SGHVS and CDR2 is FQNEAQ. The CDR3 is made up of 16 amino acids. DNA of the CDR3: TGTGCCAGCAGCTTAGTCAGGGCCCGGGCCGGCGGGGAGCTGTTTTTT. Protein product: CASSLVRARAGGELFF.

This clonotype was seen many times. V and J are TRBV11-2 and TRBJ2-5; D might be TRBD1 or TRBD2, each matching 5 bases. This CDR3 comprises 15 residues. Germline CDR1 and CDR2: SGHAT and FQNNGV. The V end was cut by 2 bases, the J end by 5 bases, with 15 bases between. The DNA of the CDR3 is TGTGCCAGCAGCTTAACCGGGGCATTAAGGGAGACCCAGTACTTC. It translates to CASSLTGALRETQYF.

There are many counts of this clonotype. The rearrangement uses TRBV7-2 and TRBJ1-1; D call uncertain. The CDR3 spans 14 residues. V lost 2 bases to trimming and J lost 4 bases, with 11 bases between them. In germline, CDR1 is SGHTA, CDR2 FQGNSA. The CDR3 coding sequence is TGTGCCAGCAGCTTATACGAAGACGGCACTGAAGCTTTCTTT. It translates to CASSLYEDGTEAFF.

This clonotype was seen many times. The genes are TRBV20-1 and TRBJ2-5, with 9 bases fitting TRBD2. In germline, CDR1 is DFQATT, CDR2 SNEGSKA (reference sequence). V lost 1 base to trimming and J lost 13 bases; unmatched junction nucleotides: 19. The CDR3 spans 16 residues. The CDR3 sequence: CSARAPPDLSGGPLYF. The CDR3 DNA reads as TGCAGTGCTAGAGCTCCTCCCGACCTAAGCGGGGGGCCTTTGTACTTC.

This clonotype was seen at least ten times. The gene calls are TRBV6-2 or TRBV6-3 and TRBJ2-2, with 7 positions matching TRBD2. The CDR3 covers 14 residues. Germline values: CDR1 MNHEY, CDR2 SVGEGT. The J segment lost 6 bases and the V segment lost 2 bases, leaving 3 bases of the junction unmatched. CDR3 nucleotides: TGTGCCAGCAGTTACGGGCGGGAGTCCGGGGAGCTGTTTTTT. Translating gives CASSYGRESGELFF.

This clonotype was found a few times. CDR3 protein: CASSRPLGNSYEQYF. The CDR3 DNA is TGTGCCAGCAGTAGGCCGCTAGGGAACTCCTACGAGCAGTACTTC. The rearrangement links TRBV6-6 to TRBJ2-7; D gene ambiguous. V gave up 5 bases and J gave up 0 bases, with 14 bases separating them. The CDR3 sequence is 15 residues long. The germline CDR1 and CDR2 sequences are MNHNY and SVGAGI (reference sequence).

This clonotype was detected ten times or more. The rearrangement links TRBV6-1 to TRBJ1-1; D unresolved. CDR3 size: 13 residues. Per the germline V gene, CDR1 is MNHNS and CDR2 is SASEGT. The V gene lost 4 bases and the J gene lost 4 bases, with 10 bases spanning the gap. CDR3 DNA: TGTGCCAGCAGTGTTGAACGAGCCACTGAAGCTTTCTTT. This sequence encodes CASSVERATEAFF.

Notes on this clonotype: This may come from a read error, since a much larger clone is one base off. V usage is TRBV7-2 and J usage is TRBJ2-3; D may be TRBD1 (5 bases). The V end lost 5 bases, the J end lost 3 bases, and 15 bases lay between the germline ends. The CDR3 covers 15 residues. Germline CDR1 and CDR2: SGHTA and FQGNSA. CDR3 nucleotide sequence: TGTGCCAGCAGCCTGCAGGGAATTGAGACAGATACGCAGTATTTT. Translation gives CASSLQGIETDTQYF.

In this sample, this clonotype turned up many times. J is TRBJ1-5 and V is TRBV6-2 or TRBV6-3; D is unresolved. From germline, CDR1 is MNHEY and CDR2 SVGEGT. The CDR3 is 14 amino acids. V shed 4 bases and J shed 0 bases, with 7 bases lying between them. As DNA, the CDR3 is TGTGCCAGCAGTTCCTGGGTTAGCAATCAGCCCCAGCATTTT. Translating gives CASSSWVSNQPQHF.

This clonotype has only a few counts. V and J are TRBV2 and TRBJ2-1, with 8 bases aligning to TRBD2. The CDR3 sequence is 15 residues long. V trimming: 8 bases; J trimming: 7 bases; junction bases outside the gene matches: 13. The germline V gene encodes CDR1 SNHLY and CDR2 FYNNEI. CDR3 nucleotide sequence: TGTGCCAGCGGCCGGGAGCGGGGGAAGGTAAATGAGCAGTTCTTC. It codes for CASGRERGKVNEQFF.

This clonotype was counted between two and nine times. The chain uses TRBV7-8 and TRBJ1-1; D unresolved. CDR1 SGHVS and CDR2 FQNEAQ come from the germline V gene. CDR3 length: 14 residues. V dropped 1 base and J dropped 8 bases, with 14 bases sitting between them. The CDR3 sequence is CASSLGVLAAEAFF. CDR3 coding DNA: TGTGCCAGCAGCTTAGGAGTCTTGGCCGCGGAAGCTTTCTTT.

The chain carries TRBV28 and TRBJ1-6; D is perhaps TRBD1 (6 bases). Deletions cut 4 bases from V and 8 bases from J, with 15 bases between. The CDR3 loop spans 15 amino acids. CDR1 and CDR2 from the germline V gene are MDHEN and SYDVKM. The CDR3 loop is CASSSLAGGHSPLHF. The CDR3 bases are TGTGCCAGCAGTTCCCTGGCGGGGGGCCATTCACCCCTCCACTTT. Combining the CDR3 with reference TRBV28 and TRBJ1-6 gives the whole variable domain DVKVTQSSRYLVKRTGEKVFLECVQDMDHENMFWYRQDPGLGLRLIYFSYDVKMKEKGDIPEGYSVSREKKERFSLILESASTNQTSMYLCASSSLAGGHSPLHFGNGTRLTVT.